This T cell receptor (beta chain) derives from a study of OX40 agonist ivuxolimab in advanced cancers. Study context: Each patient was given ivuxolimab into a vein every 2 weeks, at 0.01 to 10 mg/kg. Study-wide findings and caveats: Dose levels from 0.1 to 3.0 mg/kg saw CD4+ and CD8+ blood T cells expand clonally by week 6. The study found that CD8+ T cells averaged more expanded clones than CD4+.

The ends were cut back, 10 bases at V and 1 base at J, with 11 bases in the middle. The CDR3 is 14 residues long. Germline assignment: CDR1 MGHRA and CDR2 YSYEKL. Enrollment shut out patients with autoimmune disease history or systemic immunosuppression. TCRdb's copy holds only in-frame clones and misses some; the assay was immunoSEQ multiplex PCR. The repertoire holds about 77,000 clones, with 89% as singletons. This clone was picked up one time. Antigen unknown. This material consisted of CD4+ or CD8+ T cells sorted from blood, taken in a trial of the OX40 agonist ivuxolimab. J is TRBJ2-6 and V is TRBV4-1; D remains ambiguous. This sequence was found in an adult with an advanced solid tumor such as melanoma, head and neck, liver or kidney cancer. Written as DNA, the CDR3 is TGCGCCACTTTGAACCCGTCTGGGGCCAACGTCCTGACTTTC. Translated, it gives CATLNPSGANVLTF.